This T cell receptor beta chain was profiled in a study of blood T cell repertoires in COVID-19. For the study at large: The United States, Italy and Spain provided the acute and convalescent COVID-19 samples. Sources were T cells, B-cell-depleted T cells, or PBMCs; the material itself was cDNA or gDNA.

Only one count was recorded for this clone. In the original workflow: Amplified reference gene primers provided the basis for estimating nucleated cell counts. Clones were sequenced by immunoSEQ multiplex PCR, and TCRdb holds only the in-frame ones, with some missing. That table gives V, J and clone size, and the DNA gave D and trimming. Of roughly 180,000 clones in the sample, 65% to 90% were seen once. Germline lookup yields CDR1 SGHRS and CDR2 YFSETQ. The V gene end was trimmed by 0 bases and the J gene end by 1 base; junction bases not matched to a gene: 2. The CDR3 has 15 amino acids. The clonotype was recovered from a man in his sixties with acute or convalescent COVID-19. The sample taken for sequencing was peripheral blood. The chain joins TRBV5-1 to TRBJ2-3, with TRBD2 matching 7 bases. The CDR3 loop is CASSLGGSRTDTQYF. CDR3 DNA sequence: TGCGCCAGCAGCTTGGGCGGGAGCCGCACAGATACGCAGTATTTT.